The clone carrying this T cell receptor (beta chain) was picked up many times. As yet, its antigen is unknown. TCRdb used MiXCR to reprocess the reads, holding one entry per CDR3 protein. The table records 490,000 or so distinct CDR3 sequences, around 10% of them present only once. This sample is part of a study of T cell repertoires in cytomegalovirus infection. Background on the study: TCR beta signatures that were public indicated CMV infection and matching HLA type.

Points from the study as a whole: In two of eight donors, the top clonotype was HLA-C-restricted CMV-specific. Using cumulative public TCR beta family frequency, the authors identified those who carried CMV together with the relevant HLA.

The sample comprised PBMCs. The clonotype comes from a human donor in good health (CMV status not recorded). Some clones in this sample may be carry-over from other donors' samples.

CDR3 nucleotides: TGTGCCAGCAGTCCCGGGGGACTGATTAGCAATCAGCCCCAGCATTTT. This gives the protein CASSPGGLISNQPQHF. V gene TRBV28 combines with J gene TRBJ1-5; maybe TRBD1 (5 bases). This CDR3 comprises 16 residues. Trimming shortened V by 5 bases and J by 0 bases, and 14 bases separated the two germline ends. Germline loops: CDR1 MDHEN, CDR2 SYDVKM.